Listed here is a single TCR beta chain. In the original workflow: Estimates of nucleated cell counts were drawn from the amplification of reference gene primers. Sequencing was performed with immunoSEQ multiplex PCR; in TCRdb, only in-frame clones are kept and a portion is missing. From that table come the V and J calls and clone size; the DNA was used to work out D and trimming. The repertoire has 65,000 to 90,000 clones, approximately 90% of them found once; the top ten carry 2.5% to 3.5%. The germline V gene has CDR1 LGHNA and CDR2 YNFKEQ. V lost 3 bases and J 7 bases, leaving 16 bases between the germline ends. The CDR3 runs 15 residues. This sample stems from a study of blood T cell repertoires in COVID-19. As for the study in general: Both acute and convalescent COVID-19 samples were obtained from the United States, Italy and Spain. From T cells, B-cell-depleted T cells, or PBMCs came the material, which was cDNA or gDNA.

The origin of this receptor is a woman aged 50 to 65 with active or convalescent COVID-19. The sample was peripheral blood. This chain links TRBV4-2 with TRBJ2-1; D gene unclear. The CDR3 coding sequence is TGTGCCAGCAGCCATAGCTCTACAATGAGGAATGAGCAGTTCTTC. Its protein product is CASSHSSTMRNEQFF.